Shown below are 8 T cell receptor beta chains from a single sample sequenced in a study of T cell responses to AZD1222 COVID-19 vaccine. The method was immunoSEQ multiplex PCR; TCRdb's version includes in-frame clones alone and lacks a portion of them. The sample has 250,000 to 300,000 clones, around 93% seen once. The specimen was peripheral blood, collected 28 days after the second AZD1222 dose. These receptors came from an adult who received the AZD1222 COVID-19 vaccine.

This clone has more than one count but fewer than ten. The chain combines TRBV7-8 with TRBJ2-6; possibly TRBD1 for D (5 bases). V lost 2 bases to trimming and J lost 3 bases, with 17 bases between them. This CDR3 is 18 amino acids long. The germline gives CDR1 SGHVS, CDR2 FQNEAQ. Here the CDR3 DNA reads TGTGCCAGCAGCTTATTTGGACCCAGGACAAGTGGGGCCAACGTCCTGACTTTC. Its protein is CASSLFGPRTSGANVLTF.

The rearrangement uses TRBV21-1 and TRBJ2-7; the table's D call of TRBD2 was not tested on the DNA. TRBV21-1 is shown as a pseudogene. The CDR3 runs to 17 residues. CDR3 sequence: CASSKGVPGGFAYEQYF. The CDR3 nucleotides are TGTGCCAGCAGCAAAGGTGTACCGGGAGGGTTCGCCTACGAGCAGTACTTC.

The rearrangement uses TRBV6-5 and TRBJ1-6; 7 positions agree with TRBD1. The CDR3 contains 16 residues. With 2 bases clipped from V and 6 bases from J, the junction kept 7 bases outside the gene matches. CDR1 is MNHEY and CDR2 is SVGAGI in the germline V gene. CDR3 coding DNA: TGTGCCAGCAGTTACATGACAGGGCTGGGTAATTCACCCCTCCACTTT. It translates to CASSYMTGLGNSPLHF.

The CDR3 DNA follows: TGTGCCAGCAGCCAATTAGGGGACACTGAAGCTTTCTTT. It codes for CASSQLGDTEAFF. The chain joins TRBV14 to TRBJ1-1; perhaps TRBD1 as D (5 bases). Germline V lookup: CDR1 SGHDN, CDR2 FVKESK. Trimming removed 2 bases at V and 3 bases at J, with 7 bases between. The CDR3 is 13 amino acids.

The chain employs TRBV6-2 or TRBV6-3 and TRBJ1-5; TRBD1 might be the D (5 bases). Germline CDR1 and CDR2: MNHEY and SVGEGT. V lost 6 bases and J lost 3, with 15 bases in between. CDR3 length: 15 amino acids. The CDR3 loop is CASSPTRGDNQPQHF. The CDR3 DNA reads TGTGCCAGCAGCCCGACGAGGGGCGACAATCAGCCCCAGCATTTT.

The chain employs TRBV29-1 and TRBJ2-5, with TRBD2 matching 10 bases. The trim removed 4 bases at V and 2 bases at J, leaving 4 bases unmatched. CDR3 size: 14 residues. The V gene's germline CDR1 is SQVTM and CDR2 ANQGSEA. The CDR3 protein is CSVALAGVQETQYF. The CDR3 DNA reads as TGCAGCGTTGCGCTAGCGGGGGTGCAAGAGACCCAGTACTTC.

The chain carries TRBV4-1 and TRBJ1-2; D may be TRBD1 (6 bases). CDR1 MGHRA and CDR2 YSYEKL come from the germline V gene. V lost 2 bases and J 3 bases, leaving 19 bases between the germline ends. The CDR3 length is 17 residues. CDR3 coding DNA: TGCGCCAGCAGCCAACCTCGCGGGGGGCTAACGGACTATGGCTACACCTTC. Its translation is CASSQPRGGLTDYGYTF.

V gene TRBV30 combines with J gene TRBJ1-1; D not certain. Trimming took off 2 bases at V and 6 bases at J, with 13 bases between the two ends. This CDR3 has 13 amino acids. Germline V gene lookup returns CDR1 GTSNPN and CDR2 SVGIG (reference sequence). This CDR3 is CAWSIGSQPEAFF. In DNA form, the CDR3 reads TGTGCCTGGAGTATAGGCTCGCAACCTGAAGCTTTCTTT.